These 30 T cell receptor beta chains were sequenced from one sample in a study of Graves' ophthalmopathy and Graves' hyperthyroidism. Transcripts of RNA were the source for amplifying TCR beta CDR3 regions. RT-PCR with HTBI primers came first, then second-round multiplex PCR. MiXCR, applied by TCRdb to the multiplex PCR reads, yields one record per CDR3 protein. The table shows 400,000 or so distinct CDR3 sequences, with 15% to 20% occurring only once. The specimen was peripheral blood. All receptors come from an adult woman with stable Graves' hyperthyroidism.

There are many counts of this clonotype. This rearrangement joins TRBV15 to TRBJ1-2, with a possible D match to TRBD1 (5 bases). V was cut by 5 bases and J by 2 bases, with 6 bases left in between. The CDR3 sequence is 12 residues long. Germline V gives CDR1 LNHNV, CDR2 YYDKDF (reference sequence). The CDR3 DNA reads TGTGCCACCAGCCAGGGAAACTATGGCTACACCTTC. Translation: CATSQGNYGYTF.

This clonotype was seen many times. The chain carries TRBV29-1 and TRBJ2-7; D is undetermined. V was pared by 4 bases and J by 2 bases, with 12 bases between. The germline gives CDR1 SQVTM, CDR2 ANQGSEA. The CDR3 consists of 13 residues. CDR3 region: CSVVFPDTYEQYF. CDR3 in DNA: TGCAGCGTTGTTTTTCCGGATACCTACGAGCAGTACTTC.

The sample holds a few counts of this clonotype. The chain employs TRBV4-1 and TRBJ2-7; 9 bases are a match to TRBD1. CDR1 MGHRA and CDR2 YSYEKL come from the germline V gene. This CDR3 has 16 amino acids. J was trimmed by 6 bases and V by 4 bases; bases with no gene match: 13. The CDR3 sequence is CASSLPPGQGSREQYF. CDR3 DNA sequence: TGCGCCAGCAGCCTCCCTCCGGGACAGGGTTCTCGCGAGCAGTACTTC.

Many counts were recorded for this clonotype. The chain carries TRBV6-2 or TRBV6-3 and TRBJ1-6, with 7 bases lining up with TRBD1. This CDR3 is built from 14 residues. The ends lost 7 bases at V and 2 bases at J; junction bases unmatched: 2. In germline, CDR1 is MNHEY, CDR2 SVGEGT. CDR3 bases: TGTGCCAGCAACAGGGGCGCCTATAATTCACCCCTCCACTTT. Translated, it gives CASNRGAYNSPLHF.

This clonotype was picked up many times. J is TRBJ1-1 and V is TRBV29-1; D unclear. Trimming left V 3 bases short and J 6 bases short, with 14 bases between. Per the germline V gene, CDR1 is SQVTM and CDR2 is ANQGSEA. The CDR3 extends over 13 amino acids. The CDR3, as DNA: TGCAGCGTTGAGCGTTCCGAAGGGTCTGAAGCTTTCTTT. Translation gives CSVERSEGSEAFF.

This clonotype has ten or more counts. This chain connects TRBV11-2 to TRBJ1-2, with a weak D call TRBD1 (5 bases). The CDR3 is 14 residues long. Trimming stripped 7 bases from V and 3 bases from J, with 15 bases between. Looked up from germline, CDR1 is SGHAT and CDR2 is FQNNGV. The CDR3 spells CASTETGTHYGYTF. The DNA of the CDR3 is TGTGCCAGCACCGAAACCGGGACTCACTATGGCTACACCTTC.

This clonotype was seen ten or more times. This chain links TRBV12-5 with TRBJ1-5, with a possible D match to TRBD1 (6 bases). CDR1 is LGHNT and CDR2 is FRNRAP in the germline V gene. CDR3 length: 18 residues. Trimming took off 0 bases at V and 0 bases at J, with 15 bases between the two ends. The CDR3 loop is CASGLVVSGHNSNQPQHF. DNA for the CDR3: TGTGCTAGTGGTTTGGTAGTCTCGGGACACAATAGCAATCAGCCCCAGCATTTT.

This clonotype has a count of ten or more. V gene TRBV20-1 combines with J gene TRBJ2-7; no clear D gene. V was clipped by 7 bases and J by 3 bases, with 10 bases between them. Germline CDR1 DFQATT, CDR2 SNEGSKA (reference sequence). The CDR3 has 11 residues. Here the CDR3 reads CSVTKNYEQYF. The CDR3 region has the DNA TGCAGTGTCACCAAGAACTACGAGCAGTACTTC.

This clonotype was picked up many times. The J gene is TRBJ1-2, the V gene TRBV28; D unclear. This CDR3 has 15 amino acids. V dropped 2 bases and J dropped 2 bases, with 12 bases sitting between them. Germline V gives CDR1 MDHEN, CDR2 SYDVKM. The CDR3 DNA follows: TGTGCCAGCAGTTTAAGCGGGGTTTGGAACTATGGCTACACCTTC. Translated: CASSLSGVWNYGYTF.

The chain combines TRBV20-1 with TRBJ2-7; no clear D gene. The CDR3 extends over 13 amino acids. Germline V gene lookup returns CDR1 DFQATT and CDR2 SNEGSKA (reference sequence). V gave up 6 bases and J gave up 0 bases, with 12 bases separating them. CDR3 sequence: CSAGGRSSYEQYF. CDR3 DNA: TGCAGTGCCGGCGGACGGAGCTCCTACGAGCAGTACTTC.

The table lists this clonotype with many counts. The chain employs TRBV12-3 or TRBV12-4 and TRBJ1-2; D uncertain. The CDR3 has 17 residues. V shed 3 bases and J shed 4 bases, with 21 bases lying between them. CDR3 loop: CASSLGVYGSWSYGYTF. The CDR3 coding sequence is TGTGCCAGCAGTTTGGGAGTTTACGGGAGCTGGAGCTATGGCTACACCTTC.

This clonotype was detected only a few times. The chain employs TRBV14 and TRBJ2-7; TRBD1 is a possible D gene (5 bases). With 1 base removed from V and 4 bases from J, the gap between germline ends came to 11 bases. Looked up from germline, CDR1 is SGHDN and CDR2 is FVKESK. This CDR3 is built from 14 residues. The CDR3 region is CASSQVVGAYEQYF. The CDR3 DNA sequence: TGTGCCAGCAGCCAAGTTGTTGGGGCGTACGAGCAGTACTTC.

There are many counts of this clonotype. The chain uses TRBV28 and TRBJ2-7; a weak D match, TRBD1 (5 bases). Trimming took off 1 base at V and 2 bases at J, with 12 bases between the two ends. This CDR3 contains 15 residues. CDR1 and CDR2 from the germline V gene are MDHEN and SYDVKM. The CDR3 reads CASSLLTDAPYEQYF. The CDR3 bases are TGTGCCAGCAGTTTATTGACAGACGCTCCCTACGAGCAGTACTTC.

This clonotype was seen at least ten times. The J gene is TRBJ2-5, the V gene TRBV5-1; D is tentatively TRBD1 or TRBD2 (6 bases each). The germline V and J ends were trimmed by 1 base and 3 bases, with 13 bases remaining between them. CDR3 size: 15 residues. In germline, CDR1 is SGHRS, CDR2 YFSETQ. The CDR3 is CASSLRRGGKETQYF. CDR3 nucleotides: TGCGCCAGCAGCTTGAGGAGAGGGGGGAAAGAGACCCAGTACTTC.

This clonotype has ten or more counts. The V and J genes are TRBV12-3 or TRBV12-4 and TRBJ2-5; 9 nucleotides align to TRBD2. Trimming cost V 2 bases and J 2 bases; bases outside gene matches: 6. The CDR3 runs 16 residues. The CDR3 DNA follows: TGTGCCAGCAGTTTAAGACTAGCGGAGACTCAAGAGACCCAGTACTTC. It yields the protein CASSLRLAETQETQYF.

This chain uses TRBV7-2 with TRBJ2-7; maybe TRBD2 (5 bases). Trimming stripped 0 bases from V and 2 bases from J, with 11 bases between. The CDR3 is made up of 15 amino acids. CDR1 is SGHTA, CDR2 FQGNSA, per germline. CDR3 loop: CASSLAGGGTYEQYF. The CDR3 bases are TGTGCCAGCAGCTTAGCGGGTGGAGGAACCTACGAGCAGTACTTC.

This clonotype occurred many times. V is TRBV5-1 and J is TRBJ2-7, with TRBD2 identical over 7 bases. Germline values: CDR1 SGHRS, CDR2 YFSETQ. The CDR3 has 13 amino acids. Trimming at V came to 5 bases and at J to 7 bases, leaving 9 bases not matched to a gene. CDR3 DNA: TGCGCCAGCAGTCCAGGAGCGGGAATAGAGCAGTACTTC. As protein: CASSPGAGIEQYF.

In its sample, this clonotype was seen many times. The rearrangement links TRBV6-1 to TRBJ1-4; TRBD1 matches at 8 bases. Germline trimming cut 6 bases from V and 8 bases from J; bases unmatched to any gene: 11. The CDR3 covers 15 residues. Per the germline V gene, CDR1 is MNHNS and CDR2 is SASEGT. CDR3 in amino acids: CASREHRGGREKLFF. In DNA form, the CDR3 reads TGTGCCAGCAGAGAACACAGGGGGGGGCGCGAAAAACTGTTTTTT.

This clonotype was detected many times. This rearrangement joins TRBV28 to TRBJ1-1, with 7 nucleotides matching TRBD1. With V trimmed by 5 bases and J by 5 bases, 14 bases remained unmatched. This CDR3 comprises 16 residues. Germline V gives CDR1 MDHEN, CDR2 SYDVKM. The CDR3, as DNA: TGTGCCAGCAGTCTAGCAGGGGGAATTGGAGAAACTGAAGCTTTCTTT. Amino acids: CASSLAGGIGETEAFF.

There are many counts of this clonotype. This chain links TRBV12-3 or TRBV12-4 with TRBJ2-5, with D hard to call. The CDR3 is 13 residues long. V lost 5 bases and J lost 3, with 10 bases in between. CDR3 coding DNA: TGTGCCAGCAGTCCCCCCGAGGAAGAGACCCAGTACTTC. Its protein is CASSPPEEETQYF.

This clonotype was recorded many times. The chain couples TRBV7-2 to TRBJ2-7; D is undetermined. Trimming took 1 base from V and 0 from J, leaving 10 bases between them. This CDR3 spans 15 amino acids. The germline V gene encodes CDR1 SGHTA and CDR2 FQGNSA. The CDR3 DNA reads TGTGCCAGCAGCTTAGGACCTCTCAGCTCCTACGAGCAGTACTTC. Translation gives CASSLGPLSSYEQYF.

This clonotype was counted ten times or more. This rearrangement joins TRBV11-1 to TRBJ2-5; D call uncertain. The CDR3 has 12 residues. V was pared by 5 bases and J by 8 bases, with 12 bases between. The germline V gene has CDR1 SGHAT and CDR2 FQDESV (reference sequence). CDR3 protein: CASSLSAATQYF. CDR3 bases: TGTGCCAGCAGCCTTTCAGCTGCCACCCAGTACTTC. Using reference TRBV11-1 and TRBJ2-5 for the parts outside the CDR3, the full variable domain is EAEVAQSPRYKITEKSQAVAFWCDPISGHATLYWYRQILGQGPELLVQFQDESVVDDSQLPKDRFSAERLKGVDSTLKIQPAELGDSAMYLCASSLSAATQYFGPGTRLLVL.

This clonotype was detected ten times or more. The junction and the germline gene differ at one end; a read error may be behind it. The chain links TRBV13 to TRBJ2-4; 10 bases match TRBD1. The CDR3 totals 17 residues. Germline lookup yields CDR1 PRHDT and CDR2 FYEKMQ (reference sequence). Written as DNA, the CDR3 is TGTGCCAGCAGCGGACCGCCGGGACAGGGGTCGGAAAACATTAAGTACTTC. Amino acids: CASSGPPGQGSENIKYF.

The V call is TRBV6-2 or TRBV6-3, the J call TRBJ1-5, with D unresolved. Germline V lookup: CDR1 MNHEY, CDR2 SVGEGT. The CDR3 contains 12 residues. V was trimmed by 5 bases and J by 6 bases, leaving 8 bases between them. For the CDR3, the DNA is TGTGCCAGCAGTGAGTCATCTCAGCCCCAGCATTTT. Amino acids: CASSESSQPQHF.

This clonotype has a count of ten or more. Here the CDR3 reads CASSSLPPGQGPYEQYF. In DNA, the CDR3 is TGTGCCAGCAGTTCCCTACCTCCGGGACAGGGTCCCTACGAGCAGTACTTC. The rearrangement uses TRBV6-5 and TRBJ2-7, with 9 positions matching TRBD1. Trimming took 4 bases from V and 2 from J; bases not matched to a gene: 12. There are 17 residues in the CDR3. CDR1 is MNHEY, CDR2 SVGAGI, per germline.

This clonotype was recorded at least ten times. V and J are TRBV12-5 and TRBJ2-7, with TRBD1 matching 12 bases. The CDR3 extends over 16 amino acids. J lost 5 bases, V lost 5 bases, and 10 bases had no gene match. Germline-derived CDR1 and CDR2 are LGHNT and FRNRAP. DNA of the CDR3: TGTGCTAGTGGTAGAAGAATGGGACAGGGGGCTGACGAGCAGTACTTC. As protein: CASGRRMGQGADEQYF.

The gene calls are TRBV6-1 and TRBJ2-2, with D unclear. Germline CDR1 is MNHNS and CDR2 is SASEGT. CDR3 size: 13 residues. V was trimmed by 5 bases and J by 3 bases, leaving 7 bases between them. The CDR3 here is CASSPGYTGELFF. CDR3 DNA: TGTGCCAGCAGTCCCGGCTACACCGGGGAGCTGTTTTTT.

This clonotype has more than one count but fewer than ten. The chain carries TRBV28 and TRBJ1-1, with TRBD1 matching 10 bases. This CDR3 comprises 18 residues. The V gene end was trimmed by 6 bases and the J gene end by 4 bases; junction bases not matched to a gene: 17. The germline V gene encodes CDR1 MDHEN and CDR2 SYDVKM. The CDR3 protein is CASSHQGQGPPRGTEAFF. DNA for the CDR3: TGTGCCAGCAGCCATCAGGGACAGGGGCCCCCACGTGGCACTGAAGCTTTCTTT.

At least ten counts were recorded for this clonotype. This sequence joins TRBV20-1 and TRBJ2-2; 7 nucleotides line up with TRBD1. V shed 0 bases and J 1 base; nucleotides not matched to a gene: 8. This CDR3 has 17 amino acids. The germline V gene encodes CDR1 DFQATT and CDR2 SNEGSKA (reference sequence). CDR3 region: CSARDFWTGKNTGELFF. CDR3 nucleotide sequence: TGCAGTGCTAGAGATTTCTGGACAGGCAAGAACACCGGGGAGCTGTTTTTT.

There are many counts of this clonotype. CDR3 sequence (DNA): TGCGCCAGCAGCCCACAGTTTCTCCAAGAGACCCAGTACTTC. This codes for CASSPQFLQETQYF. This rearrangement joins TRBV5-1 to TRBJ2-5; D gene ambiguous. V was cut by 4 bases and J by 1 base, with 11 bases left in between. Germline V CDR1 and CDR2: SGHRS, YFSETQ. CDR3 size: 14 residues.